This T cell receptor beta chain was obtained from a study of cytomegalovirus exposure and HLA in healthy donors (TCRdb year 2017). Some background on the complete study: An earlier analysis of some 600 of the donors reported approximately 300 Gb of sequence data and some 110 million unique TCR beta sequences obtained from about 179 million T cells. In addition to the first cohort of 666 subjects, a separate validation cohort of 100 to 150 different subjects was used. Rather than drawing on any new phenotypic data, the later analysis identified candidate immune exposures from TCR beta sequences and the way those sequences occurred across donors. All discovery cohort repertoires had been generated using a single sequencing platform. To decide whether each TCR beta V gene segment behaved as functional or pseudogenic, an earlier analysis of approximately 620 of the donors relied on high-throughput TCR beta sequencing. In a later analysis, previously published TCR beta repertoires from fewer than 750 donors were re-analyzed and high-resolution HLA genotyping was added so that TCR occurrence patterns could be studied. Class I and class II HLA loci were covered by the typing at four-digit resolution. Of the 350 to 450 genotyped donors, over 80% were placed in the genetic ancestry cluster associated with self-reported Caucasian donors. About five DR-DQ haplotypes were handled as single units for association and clustering, since linkage in the cohort was strong. High-throughput TCR immunosequencing, statistical association of individual TCRs with disease status, and machine learning were combined to predict cytomegalovirus infection status. Among about 370 genotyped donors of the cohort, an average of roughly 230,000 unique TCR beta nucleotide sequences was sequenced per donor, of which roughly 17% were non-productive. Genome-wide SNP genotypes for about three fifths of the roughly 670 donors were used in a later genetic analysis, which treated that subset as a discovery cohort. Donor age, sex, ethnicity and CMV serostatus were collected together with the repertoire data. The aim of the study was to test whether cataloging public T cell receptors could identify signatures of past pathogen exposure. Around 320 gigabases of sequencing data and tens of millions of unique TCR sequences were included in an early release covering 550 to 800 HLA-typed donors. The T cell repertoires of 666 subjects were profiled by immunosequencing and related to cytomegalovirus serostatus. The number of typed donors differed by locus: roughly 620-640 for A, B, C, DRB1 and DQB1; approximately 530 for DQA1; 606 for DPA1; and about 450 for DPB1. The full study reports these points: The cohort was sequenced for TCR beta chains only, and without alpha or paired-chain data the features that could be detected were limited. Linkage disequilibrium might explain the correlated functional status among segregating V segments, but an unknown experimental factor could not be excluded. In a later genetic analysis, fewer N-insertions in productive TCRs were reported among donors in an Asian-associated ancestry cluster than the roughly 670-donor mean. The study listed approximately 150 TCR beta chains as associated with cytomegalovirus. In vitro tests confirmed that a few of the cytomegalovirus-associated TCR beta chains recognize cytomegalovirus antigens. At a false discovery rate of 0.05, a later analysis linked some 18,000 TCR beta sequences to specific HLA alleles. For the cohort, immune exposure information was limited to CMV serostatus. In a later analysis, TCR association rates were found to vary across HLA loci, with the most associated TCRs seen for DRB1 alleles and the fewest for HLA-C alleles. Because the 87-base-pair reads could not distinguish some IMGT-functional V segments, including TRBV6-2 and TRBV6-3, those segments were excluded. In a later analysis, most CMV-associated TCR beta chains were found to appear HLA-restricted, with HLA associations seemingly driven largely by CMV exposure. Because HLA typing was missing for some donors at each locus, association tests included only the typed subset. Most TCR sequences were seen in very few donors, while some public TCRs were found in many individuals. Compared with equally common non-associated chains, HLA-associated TCR beta chains in a later analysis were more clonally expanded and had lower generation probabilities. A further reported finding was that TCR beta sequences accurately predicted the HLA-A and HLA-B alleles for most subjects in the first cohort. Because counts were too low, about 18 rarely observed V segments, including chromosome 9 orphons, were left out of the earlier analysis of some 640 of the donors. The classifier was reported to diagnose cytomegalovirus status with high specificity and sensitivity in both the original and validation cohorts. A later genetic analysis associated a missense DCLRE1C variant with V-gene and J-gene trimming of TCR beta chains, and an independent cohort replicated the association. The authors suggested that the approach could potentially be generalized to other disease states and immunological phenotypes. The sequencing pipeline was judged likely to have produced a cluster of highly shared sequence variants as a technical artifact. Assigning TCR associations to individual alleles was difficult when HLA alleles, especially DR and DQ, strongly co-occurred. A later analysis reported that several top co-occurrence clusters appeared linked to parvovirus B19, influenza, CMV and Epstein-Barr virus. Roughly uniform sequencing depth across donors was assumed in presence/absence analyses, although this assumption may not hold. An earlier analysis of approximately 540 of the donors showed that most TCR beta V segments appeared in productive rearrangements either about 87% or about 30% of the time, which broadly matched IMGT annotations.

The cohort consisted of more than 650 healthy bone marrow donors. Cohort members were all nominally healthy when sampled, although unrecorded immune exposures were likely present. The donor was CMV seropositive and was included in the group of approximately 310 seropositive cohort members. Each donor provided a peripheral blood sample, and peripheral blood mononuclear cells were used for TCR beta sequencing. The Qiagen DNeasy Blood Extraction Kit was used to extract genomic DNA from the blood cell samples. Its CDR3 holds 12 amino acids, cysteine through phenylalanine. CDR3 DNA is the only sequence kept; it has 36 bases, read in frame from the first base. Cut back by 4 bases and 6 bases, the V and J ends lie 8 bases apart. In the germline V gene, CDR1 corresponds to SGHRS and CDR2 to YFSETQ. As regards this clone: Its target antigen remains unknown. It has no much larger one-base neighbor in the sample; base qualities were not kept.

Library prep was done by the immunoSEQ multiplex PCR assay. The multiplex PCR relied on a mix of 60 forward primers for TCR Vbeta segments and 13 reverse primers for TCR Jbeta segments. The CDR3 region of rearranged TCR beta genes was amplified from genomic DNA by a multiplex PCR assay. On the Illumina HiSeq System, the amplified TCR beta libraries were sequenced as 87-base-pair reads. Regarding the original processing steps: Across the 600 to 700 repertoires, a later analysis counted tens of millions of unique TCR beta chains, roughly 11 million of which were shared by at least two donors. Raw reads were error-corrected and collapsed into unique sequences by a nearest-neighbor algorithm in which closely related sequences were merged to remove PCR and sequencing errors. CDR3 sequences were aligned to IMGT reference sequences to assign V, D and J gene segments. Each retained sequence needed at least a six-nucleotide match to both a V gene segment and a J gene segment. Rearrangements were classified as productive when the CDR3 lacked stop codons and remained in frame with V and J, and all other rearrangements were classified as non-productive. CDR3 was defined by IMGT convention, running from the second conserved V-encoded cysteine to the conserved J-encoded phenylalanine. The earlier analysis of about 640 of the donors excluded any sequence lacking an unambiguous match to a single V gene segment. An earlier analysis of some 610 of the donors called V segments functional above 56.7% productive rearrangements and segregating when the between-donor standard deviation exceeded 5%. A statistical classification framework was built to diagnose cytomegalovirus status from the catalog of TCR beta chain sequences. A later analysis assigned V and J genes by comparing TCR nucleotide sequences with IMGT/GENE-DB human TR gene sequences. In a later analysis, CDR3 sequences and most-parsimonious VDJ recombination scenarios were assigned using the TCRdist pipeline. In a later analysis, every TCR beta chain was defined by the combination of its CDR3 amino acid sequence and its V-gene family, and reads without a unique V-gene family were dropped. In a later analysis, several hundred highly shared, low-generation-probability nucleotide sequences were removed to address suspected cross-contamination and a sequencing artifact. In a later analysis, a clonal expansion index was calculated for each public chain from normalized within-repertoire ranks of inferred template counts. A later analysis computed generation probabilities with a VDJ recombination model fitted to out-of-frame rearrangements, and checked the results against IGoR. Hypergeometric tests were used in a later analysis to score TCR-TCR, TCR-HLA and TCR-CMV co-occurrence, with a repertoire-size bias correction applied to the TCR pairs. In a later analysis, false discovery rates were estimated by permuting HLA or CMV assignments 20 times. In a later analysis, co-occurring TCRs were grouped using DBSCAN, and TCRdist sequence similarity was added for clustering within HLA-allele-positive subsets. Repertoires with fewer than 30,000 or more than 120,000 public chains, plus five repertoires with anomalous nucleotide sharing, were excluded from co-occurrence clustering. The table comes from immuneACCESS by way of TCRdb, which keeps in-frame sequences with V and J called. Part of the clones is missing from these tables; in studies checked, under half for an unresolved V gene and the rest for unknown reasons. Clone size and the V and J calls come from that table; the DNA yielded D and trimming. For this sample the table gives tens of thousands of clones, of which roughly 70% were detected only once. Of the sample, approximately 4.4% falls within the top ten clones.

The receptor was derived from a man aged 60 to 75 in good health and CMV-seropositive. The sequence is built from TRBV5-1 and TRBJ2-1; no D gene can be assigned with confidence. The sample comprised PBMCs. The DNA sequence reads TGCGCCAGCAGCGTCGTCAGCAATGAGCAGTTCTTC. Translated, this gives CASSVVSNEQFF.